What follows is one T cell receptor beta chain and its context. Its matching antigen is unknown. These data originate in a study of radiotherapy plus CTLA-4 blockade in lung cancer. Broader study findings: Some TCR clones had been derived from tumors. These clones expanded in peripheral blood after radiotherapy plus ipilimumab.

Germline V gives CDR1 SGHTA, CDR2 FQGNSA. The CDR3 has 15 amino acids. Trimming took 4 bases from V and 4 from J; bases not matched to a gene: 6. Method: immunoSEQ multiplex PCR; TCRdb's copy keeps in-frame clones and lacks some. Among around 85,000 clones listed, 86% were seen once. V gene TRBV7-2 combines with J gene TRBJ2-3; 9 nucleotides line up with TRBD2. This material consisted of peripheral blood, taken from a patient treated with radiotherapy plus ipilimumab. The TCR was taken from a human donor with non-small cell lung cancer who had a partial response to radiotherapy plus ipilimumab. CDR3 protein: CASSSRTSVADTQYF. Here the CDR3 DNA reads TGTGCCAGCAGCTCGCGGACTAGCGTGGCAGATACGCAGTATTTT.